The 27 T cell receptor beta chains in this list originate from one sample, sequenced in a study of T cells in Graves' hyperthyroidism and ophthalmopathy. Amplification of TCR beta CDR3 regions was performed using RNA transcripts as template. HTBI primers were used for first-round RT-PCR of the TCR CDR3. TCRdb recomputed calls from the multiplex PCR reads with MiXCR, one row per CDR3 protein. The table shows under 300,000 distinct CDR3 sequences, with 20% to 25% occurring only once. Source material: blood. These receptors came from a young man with Graves' ophthalmopathy.

This clonotype was found many times. The V and J genes are TRBV7-2 and TRBJ2-2; TRBD2 matches at 9 bases. The length of the CDR3 is 17 residues. CDR1 is SGHTA, CDR2 FQGNSA, per germline. V was pared by 3 bases and J by 3 bases, with 8 bases of the junction left unmatched. DNA of the CDR3: TGTGCCAGCAGCTTCCCCCAGACTAGCGGTCACACCGGGGAGCTGTTTTTT. This gives the protein CASSFPQTSGHTGELFF.

This clonotype was counted ten times or more. V gene TRBV28 combines with J gene TRBJ1-1; maybe TRBD1 (5 bases). Germline V gene data show CDR1 as MDHEN and CDR2 as SYDVKM. There are 12 residues in the CDR3. Trimming removed 3 bases from V and 5 bases from J, with 7 bases in between. This chain's CDR3 is CASSLGLTEAFF. CDR3 sequence (DNA): TGTGCCAGCAGTTTGGGGCTGACTGAAGCTTTCTTT.

The chain recombines TRBV5-1 with TRBJ2-2; D gene ambiguous. The CDR3 sequence is 16 residues long. Per germline, CDR1 SGHRS and CDR2 YFSETQ. Trimming cost V 0 bases and J 2 bases, with 11 bases left between them. The CDR3 sequence: CASSLVSGSNTGELFF. CDR3 coding DNA: TGCGCCAGCAGCTTGGTCTCCGGGTCCAACACCGGGGAGCTGTTTTTT.

This clonotype was observed a handful of times. This chain joins TRBV5-1 and TRBJ2-7; 9 bases are shared with TRBD2. Germline V gives CDR1 SGHRS, CDR2 YFSETQ. V trimming: 4 bases; J trimming: 4 bases; junction bases outside the gene matches: 9. This CDR3 comprises 15 residues. DNA of the CDR3: TGCGCCAGCAGCACCGTAGCGGGAGAGTCGTACGAGCAGTACTTC. It is translated as CASSTVAGESYEQYF.

This rearrangement joins TRBV2 to TRBJ2-3; 7 bases are shared with TRBD1. The CDR3 is 12 amino acids. With V trimmed by 6 bases and J by 8 bases, 5 bases remained unmatched. Per the germline V gene, CDR1 is SNHLY and CDR2 is FYNNEI. CDR3 amino acids: CASSPTGTTQYF. CDR3 bases: TGTGCCAGCAGCCCGACAGGGACTACGCAGTATTTT.

The gene calls are TRBV14 and TRBJ1-3; D is unclear. The germline V and J ends were trimmed by 1 base and 0 bases, with 7 bases remaining between them. Germline V CDR1 and CDR2: SGHDN, FVKESK. The CDR3 is 15 residues long. The CDR3 sequence is CASSQVVTSGNTIYF. The DNA of the CDR3 is TGTGCCAGCAGCCAAGTGGTGACCTCTGGAAACACCATATATTTT. The entire variable domain, with the rest obtained from reference TRBV14 and TRBJ1-3, is as follows: EAGVTQFPSHSVIEKGQTVTLRCDPISGHDNLYWYRRVMGKEIKFLLHFVKESKQDESGMPNNRFLAERTGGTYSTLKVQPAELEDSGVYFCASSQVVTSGNTIYFGEGSWLTVV.

V gene TRBV10-3 combines with J gene TRBJ2-3; 10 nucleotides match TRBD2. With 4 bases clipped from V and 3 bases from J, the junction kept 7 bases outside the gene matches. The CDR3 runs to 16 residues. CDR1 is ENHRY and CDR2 is SYGVKD in the germline V gene. The CDR3 loop reads CAISGASGSSTDTQYF. In nucleotides, the CDR3 is TGTGCCATCAGTGGGGCTAGCGGGAGCTCGACAGATACGCAGTATTTT.

A few counts support this clonotype. The genes are TRBV2 and TRBJ2-7; D call uncertain. Trimming left V 7 bases short and J 3 bases short, with 7 bases between. Germline V gene sequence: CDR1 SNHLY, CDR2 FYNNEI. The CDR3 covers 11 residues. CDR3 sequence: CASTFSYEQYF. The CDR3 region has the DNA TGTGCCAGCACCTTCAGCTACGAGCAGTACTTC.

The V and J genes are TRBV7-9 and TRBJ2-3, with D possibly TRBD2 on 5 matching bases. The CDR3 covers 14 residues. The germline gives CDR1 SEHNR, CDR2 FQNEAQ (reference sequence). Trimming cost V 7 bases and J 2 bases, with 13 bases left between them. The chain's CDR3 is CASTGERITDTQYF. CDR3 nucleotides: TGTGCCAGCACCGGTGAGCGGATCACAGATACGCAGTATTTT.

The chain has TRBV10-2 and TRBJ2-7; the D is unclear. Germline CDR1 and CDR2: WSHSY and SAAADI. With 0 bases removed from V and 6 bases from J, the gap between germline ends came to 15 bases. There are 15 residues in the CDR3. CDR3 loop: CASSESWAAGGEQYF. CDR3 nucleotides: TGCGCCAGCAGTGAGTCTTGGGCAGCTGGCGGCGAGCAGTACTTC.

This clonotype was seen at least ten times. The chain links TRBV11-2 to TRBJ2-1; 7 nucleotides match TRBD1. The CDR3 extends over 15 amino acids. Per germline, CDR1 SGHAT and CDR2 FQNNGV. V was clipped by 6 bases and J by 3 bases; unmatched bases: 8. The CDR3 region is CASSLTGDGYNEQFF. DNA for the CDR3: TGTGCCAGCAGTCTTACAGGGGACGGCTACAATGAGCAGTTCTTC. The entire variable domain, with the rest obtained from reference TRBV11-2 and TRBJ2-1, is as follows: EAGVAQSPRYKIIEKRQSVAFWCNPISGHATLYWYQQILGQGPKLLIQFQNNGVVDDSQLPKDRFSAERLKGVDSTLKIQPAKLEDSAVYLCASSLTGDGYNEQFFGPGTRLTVL.

This clonotype was recorded many times. The rearrangement uses TRBV19 and TRBJ2-1, with 11 bases lining up with TRBD2. J gave up 4 bases and V 2 bases, and 4 bases lay outside the gene matches. CDR1 is LNHDA and CDR2 is SQIVND in the germline V gene (reference sequence). The CDR3 extends over 16 amino acids. The CDR3 protein is CASSISGTSGYNEQFF. CDR3 DNA: TGTGCCAGTAGTATATCCGGGACTAGCGGATACAATGAGCAGTTCTTC. The whole variable domain, filled in from reference TRBV19 and TRBJ2-1, reads DGGITQSPKYLFRKEGQNVTLSCEQNLNHDAMYWYRQDPGQGLRLIYYSQIVNDFQKGDIAEGYSVSREKKESFPLTVTSAQKNPTAFYLCASSISGTSGYNEQFFGPGTRLTVL.

The chain links TRBV12-3 or TRBV12-4 to TRBJ1-2; D call uncertain. With 6 bases removed from V and 4 bases from J, the gap between germline ends came to 15 bases. The CDR3 totals 14 residues. CDR3 coding DNA: TGTGCCAGCAGCCTGGGGAGGGAGAGCTATGGCTACACCTTC. Protein: CASSLGRESYGYTF.

This clonotype has at least ten counts. V gene TRBV12-3 or TRBV12-4 combines with J gene TRBJ2-7, with TRBD1 identical over 8 bases. V trimming: 6 bases; J trimming: 3 bases; junction bases outside the gene matches: 7. There are 14 residues in the CDR3. The CDR3 sequence is CASSYSGQGYEQYF. CDR3 nucleotide sequence: TGTGCCAGCAGCTATTCTGGACAGGGCTACGAGCAGTACTTC.

This clonotype was picked up a small number of times. This may stem from a read error, because a much larger clone lies one nucleotide away. The rearrangement joins TRBV28 to TRBJ1-6; D gene ambiguous. The CDR3 is 14 amino acids. Germline CDR1 reads MDHEN; CDR2 reads SYDVKM. The CDR3 spells CPSSGGPENSPLHF. The DNA for the CDR3 is TGTCCCAGCAGCGGCGGGCCTGAAAATTCACCCCTCCACTTT.

This rearrangement joins TRBV18 to TRBJ2-1; 9 nucleotides line up with TRBD2. Trimming removed 6 bases from V and 7 bases from J; junction bases left unmatched: 13. This CDR3 is 16 amino acids long. Germline values: CDR1 KGHSH, CDR2 LQKENI. The CDR3 bases are TGTGCCAGCTCCTCCACCTCTAGCGGGAAGAGGAATGAGCAGTTCTTC. It encodes CASSSTSSGKRNEQFF.

This clonotype was counted ten times or more. The chain links TRBV5-1 to TRBJ1-2; the D gene is possibly TRBD1 (5 bases). The CDR3 is 14 residues long. Germline CDR1 is SGHRS and CDR2 is YFSETQ. The germline V and J ends were trimmed by 2 bases and 3 bases, with 11 bases remaining between them. CDR3 sequence: CASSFGGTDYGYTF. The CDR3 DNA follows: TGCGCCAGCAGCTTCGGGGGGACGGACTATGGCTACACCTTC.

This clonotype was counted a single time. The rearrangement joins TRBV27 to TRBJ2-7, with TRBD1 matching 9 bases. This CDR3 spans 16 amino acids. The V gene end was trimmed by 0 bases and the J gene end by 0 bases; junction bases not matched to a gene: 3. From germline, CDR1 is MNHEY and CDR2 SMNVEV (reference sequence). The chain's CDR3 is CASSLSGTGNSYEQYF. CDR3 in DNA: TGTGCCAGCAGTTTATCTGGGACAGGGAACTCCTACGAGCAGTACTTC.

This clonotype has a handful of counts. This sequence joins TRBV28 and TRBJ1-3; D unclear. CDR1 and CDR2 from the germline V gene are MDHEN and SYDVKM. This CDR3 spans 12 amino acids. V lost 6 bases and J lost 2, with 5 bases in between. The CDR3 region is CASSTPGNTIYF. The CDR3 DNA reads as TGTGCCAGCAGCACCCCTGGAAACACCATATATTTT.

This sequence joins TRBV10-3 and TRBJ1-1; a possible D gene is TRBD1 (6 bases). Germline CDR1 reads ENHRY; CDR2 reads SYGVKD. The CDR3 sequence is 14 residues long. Trimming pared 0 bases from V and 5 bases from J, leaving 10 bases between. This CDR3 reads CAISESQGFTEAFF. The CDR3 nucleotides read TGTGCCATCAGTGAGTCACAGGGTTTTACTGAAGCTTTCTTT.

Only a few counts were recorded for this clonotype. The chain couples TRBV25-1 to TRBJ2-7; D remains unclear. The length of the CDR3 is 15 residues. Germline-derived CDR1 and CDR2 are MGHDK and SYGVNS. Between the trimmed V and J ends, which lost 5 bases and 5 bases, there was a span of 19 bases. The CDR3 region is CASSINRASRDEQYF. The CDR3 DNA reads as TGTGCCAGCAGTATCAACAGAGCCAGCCGGGACGAGCAGTACTTC.

This clonotype was seen more than once but under ten times. V gene TRBV28 combines with J gene TRBJ1-3, with D uncertain. V was pared by 4 bases and J by 5 bases, with 3 bases between. Germline V gene data show CDR1 as MDHEN and CDR2 as SYDVKM. The CDR3 totals 11 residues. CDR3: CASSSRNTIYF. The CDR3 nucleotides are TGTGCCAGCAGTTCCCGAAACACCATATATTTT. Full variable domain (missing parts from reference TRBV28 and TRBJ1-3): DVKVTQSSRYLVKRTGEKVFLECVQDMDHENMFWYRQDPGLGLRLIYFSYDVKMKEKGDIPEGYSVSREKKERFSLILESASTNQTSMYLCASSSRNTIYFGEGSWLTVV.

The V gene is TRBV10-2, the J gene TRBJ2-3; no reliable D call. The CDR3 totals 17 residues. CDR1 is WSHSY, CDR2 SAAADI, per germline. Trimming pared 2 bases from V and 2 bases from J, leaving 17 bases between. CDR3 region: CASSEEEPNKLTDTQYF. The DNA for the CDR3 is TGCGCCAGCAGTGAGGAGGAGCCGAACAAACTCACAGATACGCAGTATTTT.

This clonotype was counted many times. The rearrangement links TRBV2 to TRBJ1-5, with D possibly TRBD1 on 5 matching bases. The germline V gene has CDR1 SNHLY and CDR2 FYNNEI. Trimming shortened V by 3 bases and J by 1 base, and 10 bases separated the two germline ends. This CDR3 region has 15 residues. The CDR3 loop is CASSEGPISNQPQHF. The CDR3 DNA is TGTGCCAGCAGTGAGGGGCCAATCAGCAATCAGCCCCAGCATTTT.

As concerns this clonotype: With a much larger clone just one base away, this may be a read error. The chain joins TRBV5-1 to TRBJ2-3; TRBD2 agrees at 16 bases. The CDR3 consists of 18 residues. V dropped 3 bases and J dropped 3; count of bases not matched to a gene: 7. Looked up from germline, CDR1 is SGHRS and CDR2 is YFSETQ. CDR3 bases: TGCGCCAGCAGCTCGACCGGGACTAGCGGGAGGGCTACAGATACGCAGTATTTT. Protein sequence: CASSSTGTSGRATDTQYF.

This clonotype was seen repeatedly, ten times or more. The gene calls are TRBV5-1 and TRBJ1-1; D is undetermined. Germline values: CDR1 SGHRS, CDR2 YFSETQ. This CDR3 spans 15 amino acids. Trimming pared 4 bases from V and 1 base from J, leaving 14 bases between. Here the CDR3 reads CASSAGFTANTEAFF. Here the CDR3 DNA reads TGCGCCAGCAGCGCAGGTTTTACCGCGAACACTGAAGCTTTCTTT.

V and J are TRBV20-1 and TRBJ2-5; D possibly corresponds to TRBD2 (6 bases). Trimming removed 7 bases from V and 5 bases from J, with 11 bases in between. The germline CDR1 and CDR2 sequences are DFQATT and SNEGSKA (reference sequence). The CDR3 totals 11 residues. This CDR3 reads CSGRVKETQYF. The CDR3 bases are TGCAGTGGGAGGGTAAAGGAGACCCAGTACTTC.